This T cell receptor beta chain was found in a study of blood T cell repertoires in COVID-19. Study-level background: Samples representing acute and convalescent COVID-19 were sourced from the United States, Italy and Spain.

The CDR3 totals 14 residues. Looked up from germline, CDR1 is MGHRA and CDR2 is YSYEKL. Trimming took off 3 bases at V and 6 bases at J, with 12 bases between the two ends. As processed by the authors: Estimation of nucleated cell counts relied on the amplification of reference gene primers. TCRdb's table, derived via immunoSEQ multiplex PCR, lists solely in-frame clones and lacks some. Clonal size and the V and J genes are those of that table, whereas D and trimming came from the DNA. The sample has some 200,000 clones, 87% seen once. The sequenced material came from peripheral blood. This chain joins TRBV4-1 and TRBJ1-3, with D possibly TRBD1 on 6 matching bases. This sequence was found in a man aged 35-49 years with active or convalescent COVID-19. The CDR3 coding sequence is TGCGCCAGCAGCCAGGGCCAGGGGACAAACACCATATATTTT. This gives the protein CASSQGQGTNTIYF.